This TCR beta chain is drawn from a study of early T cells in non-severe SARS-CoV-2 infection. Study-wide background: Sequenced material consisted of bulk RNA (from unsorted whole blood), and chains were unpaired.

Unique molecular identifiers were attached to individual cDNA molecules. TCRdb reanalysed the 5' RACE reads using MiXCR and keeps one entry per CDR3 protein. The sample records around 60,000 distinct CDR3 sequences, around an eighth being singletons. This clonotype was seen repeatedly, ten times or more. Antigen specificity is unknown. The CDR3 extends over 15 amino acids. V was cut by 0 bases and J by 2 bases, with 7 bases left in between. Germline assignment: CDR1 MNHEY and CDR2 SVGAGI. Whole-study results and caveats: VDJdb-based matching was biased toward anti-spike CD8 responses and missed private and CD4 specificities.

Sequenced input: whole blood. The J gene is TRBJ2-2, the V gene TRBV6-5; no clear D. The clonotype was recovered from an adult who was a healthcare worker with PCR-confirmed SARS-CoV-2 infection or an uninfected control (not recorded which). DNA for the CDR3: TGTGCCAGCAGTTACTCCTACAGAAACACCGGGGAGCTGTTTTTT. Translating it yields CASSYSYRNTGELFF.